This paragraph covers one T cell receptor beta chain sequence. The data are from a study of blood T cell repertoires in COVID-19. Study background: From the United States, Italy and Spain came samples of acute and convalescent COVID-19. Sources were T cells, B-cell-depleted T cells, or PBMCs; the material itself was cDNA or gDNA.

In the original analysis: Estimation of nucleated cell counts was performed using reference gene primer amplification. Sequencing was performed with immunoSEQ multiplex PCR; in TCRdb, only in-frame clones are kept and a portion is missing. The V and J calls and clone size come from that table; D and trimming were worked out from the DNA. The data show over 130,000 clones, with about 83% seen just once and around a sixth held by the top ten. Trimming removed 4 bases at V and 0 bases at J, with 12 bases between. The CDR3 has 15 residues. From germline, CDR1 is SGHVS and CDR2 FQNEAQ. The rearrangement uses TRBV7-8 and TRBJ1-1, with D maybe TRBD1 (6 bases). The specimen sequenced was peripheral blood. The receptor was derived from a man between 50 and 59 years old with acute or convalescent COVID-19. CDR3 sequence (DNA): TGTGCCAGCAGCTCGTGGACAGCGGTGAACACTGAAGCTTTCTTT. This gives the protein CASSSWTAVNTEAFF. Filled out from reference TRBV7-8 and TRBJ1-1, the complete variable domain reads GAGVSQSPRYKVAKRGQDVALRCDPISGHVSLFWYQQALGQGPEFLTYFQNEAQLDKSGLPSDRFFAERPEGSVSTLKIQRTQQEDSAVYLCASSSWTAVNTEAFFGQGTRLTVV.